The TCR beta chain described here comes from a study of tumour-infiltrating T cells in Burkitt lymphoma. For the study at large: This cohort included all epidemiological subtypes of Burkitt lymphoma. Productive clonality predicted overall and progression-free survival. Overall study results and limits: Public clonotypes, several, appeared across numerous Burkitt lymphoma patients.

Repertoires were generated with immunoSEQ multiplex PCR, while TCRdb's copy carries only in-frame clones and drops some. The table has some 2,100 clones, approximately 15% seen once; the top ten hold around 8.8%. Notes on this clone: Its antigen is unidentified.

The source is a human donor with relapsed Burkitt lymphoma. The sequencing input was tumor tissue from a relapse.

The chain's CDR3 is CASSSGQGLWQPQHF. The CDR3 coding sequence is TGTGCCAGCAGTTCCGGACAGGGGTTGTGGCAGCCCCAGCATTTT. This rearrangement joins TRBV27 to TRBJ1-5; TRBD1 matches at 9 bases. Losses at the gene ends were 4 bases for V and 7 bases for J; bases not matched to a gene: 8. Per germline, CDR1 MNHEY and CDR2 SMNVEV (reference sequence). The CDR3 runs to 15 residues.